Reported below is one T cell receptor (beta chain). This sample was taken from a study of OX40 agonist ivuxolimab in advanced cancers. Produced via immunoSEQ multiplex PCR; TCRdb's table is partial and in-frame only. This sample has roughly 20,000 clones, with roughly 82% found just once. CDR3 size: 16 residues. Germline V gene data show CDR1 as MNHNS and CDR2 as SASEGT. With V trimmed by 3 bases and J by 1 base, 9 bases remained unmatched. The sample here was CD4+ or CD8+ T cells sorted from blood, taken in a trial of the OX40 agonist ivuxolimab. This sequence originates from an adult with an advanced solid tumor such as melanoma, head and neck, liver or kidney cancer. This rearrangement joins TRBV6-1 to TRBJ2-7; 7 bases agree with TRBD1. CDR3 nucleotide sequence: TGTGCCAGCAGTGAGTCGGCAGGGGGTTTTTCCTACGAGCAGTACTTC. This codes for CASSESAGGFSYEQYF.